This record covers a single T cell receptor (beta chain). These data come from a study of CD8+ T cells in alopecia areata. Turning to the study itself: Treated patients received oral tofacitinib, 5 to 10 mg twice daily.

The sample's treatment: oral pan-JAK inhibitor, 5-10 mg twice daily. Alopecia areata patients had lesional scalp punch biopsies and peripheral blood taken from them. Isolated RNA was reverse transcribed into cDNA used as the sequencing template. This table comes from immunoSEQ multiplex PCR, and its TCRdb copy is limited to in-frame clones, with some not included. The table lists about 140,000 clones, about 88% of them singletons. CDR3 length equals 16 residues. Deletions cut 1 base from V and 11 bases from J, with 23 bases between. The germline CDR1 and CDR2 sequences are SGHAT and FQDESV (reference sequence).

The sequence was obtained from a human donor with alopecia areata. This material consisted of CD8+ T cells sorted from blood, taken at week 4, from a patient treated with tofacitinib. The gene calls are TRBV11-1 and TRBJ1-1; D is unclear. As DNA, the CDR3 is TGTGCCAGCAGCTTAGGAAGGTCAGCGGCCCTGACTGGTGCTTTCTTT. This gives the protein CASSLGRSAALTGAFF.